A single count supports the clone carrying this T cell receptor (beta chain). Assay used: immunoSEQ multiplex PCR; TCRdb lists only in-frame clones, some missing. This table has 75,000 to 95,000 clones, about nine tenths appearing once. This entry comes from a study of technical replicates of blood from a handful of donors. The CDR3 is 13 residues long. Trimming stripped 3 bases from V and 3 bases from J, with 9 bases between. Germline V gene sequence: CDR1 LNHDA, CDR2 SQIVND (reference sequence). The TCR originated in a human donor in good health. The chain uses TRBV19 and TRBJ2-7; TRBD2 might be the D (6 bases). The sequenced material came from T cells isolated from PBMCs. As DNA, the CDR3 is TGTGCCAGTAGTATTTCGGACTACTACGAGCAGTACTTC. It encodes CASSISDYYEQYF.